This T cell receptor beta chain originates from a study of blood T cell repertoires in COVID-19. On the study more broadly: Some COVID-19 samples were acute and others convalescent; all came from the United States, Italy and Spain. T cells, B-cell-depleted T cells, or PBMCs supplied cDNA or gDNA.

Authors' processing steps: Reference gene primer amplification in the assay estimated nucleated cell counts. Sequenced by immunoSEQ multiplex PCR; TCRdb stores in-frame clones only, minus some. D and trimming were read from the DNA, whereas the V and J calls and clone size are those reported in that table. Of 95,000 to 150,000 clones in the sample, around 77% are singletons; the top ten hold 16%. CDR3 length equals 13 residues. Germline V CDR1 and CDR2: SGHNT, YYREEE (reference sequence). Trimming removed 3 bases from V and 6 bases from J; junction bases left unmatched: 4. Sequencing was done on a sample of peripheral blood. The chain joins TRBV5-4 to TRBJ1-1, with 8 positions matching TRBD1. The clonotype was recovered from a man aged 55-75 years with active or convalescent COVID-19. CDR3 DNA: TGTGCCAGCAGCTCAGGACAGGGATCTGAAGCTTTCTTT. Its protein product is CASSSGQGSEAFF.